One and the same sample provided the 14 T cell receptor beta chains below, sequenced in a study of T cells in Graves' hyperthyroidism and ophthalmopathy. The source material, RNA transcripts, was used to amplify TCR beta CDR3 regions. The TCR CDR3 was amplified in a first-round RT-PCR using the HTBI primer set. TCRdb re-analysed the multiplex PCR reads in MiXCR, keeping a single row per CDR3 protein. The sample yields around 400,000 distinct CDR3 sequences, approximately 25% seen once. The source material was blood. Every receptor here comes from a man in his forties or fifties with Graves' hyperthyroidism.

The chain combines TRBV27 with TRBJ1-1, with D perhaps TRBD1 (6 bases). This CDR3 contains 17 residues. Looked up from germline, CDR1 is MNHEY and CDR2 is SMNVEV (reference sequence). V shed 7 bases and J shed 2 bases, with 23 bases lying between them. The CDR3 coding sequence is TGTGCCAGCATGGGGTCTATGCGACAGGCTTCTAACACTGAAGCTTTCTTT. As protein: CASMGSMRQASNTEAFF.

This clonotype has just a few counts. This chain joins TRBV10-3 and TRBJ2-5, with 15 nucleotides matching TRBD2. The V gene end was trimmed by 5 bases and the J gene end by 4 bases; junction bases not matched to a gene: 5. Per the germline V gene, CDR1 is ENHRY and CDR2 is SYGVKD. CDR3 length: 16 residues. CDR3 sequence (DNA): TGTGCCATCAGTCGGACTAGCGGGAGGGGGGGAGAGACCCAGTACTTC. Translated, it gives CAISRTSGRGGETQYF.

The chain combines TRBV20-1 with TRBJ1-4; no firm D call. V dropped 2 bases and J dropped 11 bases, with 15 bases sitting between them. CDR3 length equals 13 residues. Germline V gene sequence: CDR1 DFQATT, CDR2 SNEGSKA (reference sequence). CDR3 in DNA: TGCAGTGCTAGACTGCCCCGCCTCGGGAAACTGTTTTTT. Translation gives CSARLPRLGKLFF.

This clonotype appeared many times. The CDR3 DNA follows: TGTGCCAGCAGTGAAGTTAGCGGAGTCCAAGAGACCCAGTACTTC. Amino acid sequence: CASSEVSGVQETQYF. The rearrangement joins TRBV6-1 to TRBJ2-5; D might be TRBD2 (6 bases). The CDR3 sequence is 15 residues long. The germline V and J ends were trimmed by 1 base and 1 base, with 10 bases remaining between them. CDR1 is MNHNS, CDR2 SASEGT, per germline.

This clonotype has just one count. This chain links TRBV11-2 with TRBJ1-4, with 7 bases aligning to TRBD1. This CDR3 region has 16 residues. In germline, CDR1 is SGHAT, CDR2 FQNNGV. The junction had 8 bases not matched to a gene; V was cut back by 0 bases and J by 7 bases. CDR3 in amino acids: CASSLDLTGAGEKLFF. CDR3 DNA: TGTGCCAGCAGCTTAGATCTAACAGGGGCCGGTGAAAAACTGTTTTTT.

As DNA, the CDR3 is TGTGCCAGTAGTACCGCGAACACCGGGGAGCTGTTTTTT. Translated, it gives CASSTANTGELFF. This chain links TRBV19 with TRBJ2-2, with unresolved D. V was clipped by 4 bases and J by 0 bases, with 3 bases between them. Germline CDR1 LNHDA, CDR2 SQIVND (reference sequence). This CDR3 is 13 amino acids long. Based on the CDR3 plus reference TRBV19 and TRBJ2-2, the full variable domain is DGGITQSPKYLFRKEGQNVTLSCEQNLNHDAMYWYRQDPGQGLRLIYYSQIVNDFQKGDIAEGYSVSREKKESFPLTVTSAQKNPTAFYLCASSTANTGELFFGEGSRLTVL.

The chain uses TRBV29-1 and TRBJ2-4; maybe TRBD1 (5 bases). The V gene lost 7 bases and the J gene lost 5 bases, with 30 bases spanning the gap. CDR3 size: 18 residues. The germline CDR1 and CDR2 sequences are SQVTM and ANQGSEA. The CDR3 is CSAPPKIDFETVENIQYF. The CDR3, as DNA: TGCAGCGCCCCCCCGAAGATAGACTTTGAGACAGTGGAAAACATTCAGTACTTC.

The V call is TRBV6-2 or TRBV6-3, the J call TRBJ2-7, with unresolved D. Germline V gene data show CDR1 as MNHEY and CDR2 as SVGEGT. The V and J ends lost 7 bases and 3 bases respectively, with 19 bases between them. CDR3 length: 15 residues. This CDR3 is CASTRWGLPDYEQYF. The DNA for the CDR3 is TGTGCCAGCACTCGATGGGGTCTTCCTGACTACGAGCAGTACTTC.

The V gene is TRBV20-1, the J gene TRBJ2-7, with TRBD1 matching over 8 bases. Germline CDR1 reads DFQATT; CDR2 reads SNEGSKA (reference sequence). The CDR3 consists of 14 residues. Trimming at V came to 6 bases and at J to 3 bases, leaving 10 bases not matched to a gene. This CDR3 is CSALRTGPSYEQYF. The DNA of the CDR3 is TGCAGTGCCCTTCGGACAGGGCCTAGCTACGAGCAGTACTTC.

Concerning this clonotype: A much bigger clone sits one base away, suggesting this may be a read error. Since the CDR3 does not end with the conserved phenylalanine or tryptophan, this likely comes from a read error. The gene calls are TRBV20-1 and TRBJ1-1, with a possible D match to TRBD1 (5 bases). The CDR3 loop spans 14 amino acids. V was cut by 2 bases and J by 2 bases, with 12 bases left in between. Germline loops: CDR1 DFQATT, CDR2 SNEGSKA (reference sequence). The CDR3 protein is CSARRGQTNTEAFL. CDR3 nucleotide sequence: TGCAGTGCTAGAAGGGGTCAGACAAACACTGAAGCTTTCCTT.

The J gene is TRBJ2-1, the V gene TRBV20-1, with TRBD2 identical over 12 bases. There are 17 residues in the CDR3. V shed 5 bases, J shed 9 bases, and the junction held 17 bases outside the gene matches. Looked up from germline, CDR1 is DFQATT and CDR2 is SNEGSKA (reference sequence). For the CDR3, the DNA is TGCAGTGCTGGGACTAGCGGGCGACTTGGGAGGTATCTTGAGCAGTTCTTC. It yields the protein CSAGTSGRLGRYLEQFF.

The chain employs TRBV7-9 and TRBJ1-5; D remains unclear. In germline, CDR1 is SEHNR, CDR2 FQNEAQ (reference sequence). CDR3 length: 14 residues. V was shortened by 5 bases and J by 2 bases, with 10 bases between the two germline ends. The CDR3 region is CASSLDAGNQPQHF. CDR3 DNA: TGTGCCAGCAGCCTAGATGCCGGCAATCAGCCCCAGCATTTT.

The CDR3 loop is CASSPGDRGAETQYF. The CDR3, as DNA: TGTGCCAGCAGCCCTGGGGACAGAGGAGCAGAGACCCAGTACTTC. The chain is built from TRBV7-9 and TRBJ2-5; 7 nucleotides match TRBD1. Trimming took 5 bases from V and 4 from J; bases not matched to a gene: 10. CDR1 and CDR2 (germline): SEHNR, FQNEAQ (reference sequence). This CDR3 contains 15 residues.

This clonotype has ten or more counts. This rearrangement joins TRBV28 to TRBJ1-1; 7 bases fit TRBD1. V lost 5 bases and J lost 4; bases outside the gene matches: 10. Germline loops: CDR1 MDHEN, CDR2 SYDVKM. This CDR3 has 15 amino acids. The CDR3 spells CASSLPTGSSTEAFF. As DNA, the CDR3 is TGTGCCAGCAGTCTACCGACAGGGTCGAGCACTGAAGCTTTCTTT.